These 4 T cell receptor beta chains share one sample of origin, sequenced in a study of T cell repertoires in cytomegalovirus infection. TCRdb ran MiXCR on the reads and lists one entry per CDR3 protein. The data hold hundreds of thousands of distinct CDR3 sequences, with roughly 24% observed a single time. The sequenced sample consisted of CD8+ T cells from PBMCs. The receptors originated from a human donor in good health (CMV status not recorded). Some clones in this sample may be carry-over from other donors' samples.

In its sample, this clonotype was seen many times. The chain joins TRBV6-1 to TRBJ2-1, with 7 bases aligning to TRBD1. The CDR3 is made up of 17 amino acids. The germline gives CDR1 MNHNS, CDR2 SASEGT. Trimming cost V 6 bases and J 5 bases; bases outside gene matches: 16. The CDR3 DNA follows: TGTGCCAGCAGCCTAGATAGGGGGCGAGGCAGCGACAATGAGCAGTTCTTC. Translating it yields CASSLDRGRGSDNEQFF.

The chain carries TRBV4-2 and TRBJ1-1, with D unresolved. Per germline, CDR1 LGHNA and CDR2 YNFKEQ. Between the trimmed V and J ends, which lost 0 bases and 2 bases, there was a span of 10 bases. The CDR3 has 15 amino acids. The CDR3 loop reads CASSQERNANTEAFF. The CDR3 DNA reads TGTGCCAGCAGCCAAGAAAGGAACGCAAACACTGAAGCTTTCTTT.

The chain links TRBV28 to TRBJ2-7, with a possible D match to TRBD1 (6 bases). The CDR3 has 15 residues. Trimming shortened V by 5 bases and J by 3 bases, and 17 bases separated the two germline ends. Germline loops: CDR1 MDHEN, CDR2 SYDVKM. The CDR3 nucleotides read TGTGCCAGCAGTCCTCTAGGGGGTAGGGTCTACGAGCAGTACGTC. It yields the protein CASSPLGGRVYEQYV.

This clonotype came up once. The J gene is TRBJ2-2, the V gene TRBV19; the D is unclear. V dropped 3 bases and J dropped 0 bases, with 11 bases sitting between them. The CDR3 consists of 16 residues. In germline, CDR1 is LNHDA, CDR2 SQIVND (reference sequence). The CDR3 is CASSISPQSNTGELFF. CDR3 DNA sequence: TGTGCCAGTAGTATCTCTCCCCAGTCGAACACCGGGGAGCTGTTTTTT.